The 18 T cell receptor beta chains below were found in one sample sequenced in a study of OX40 agonist ivuxolimab in advanced cancers. The repertoire was sequenced with immunoSEQ multiplex PCR; TCRdb's copy has only in-frame clones and lacks some. The table has 83,000 or so clones, 80% to 90% seen once. The specimen comprised CD4+ or CD8+ T cells sorted from blood, sampled in a trial of the OX40 agonist ivuxolimab. Every receptor here comes from an adult with an advanced solid tumor such as melanoma, head and neck, liver or kidney cancer.

This clone was picked up a small number of times. The genes are TRBV6-1 and TRBJ2-4, with a weak D call TRBD1 (5 bases). Germline CDR1 is MNHNS and CDR2 is SASEGT. Trimming took off 5 bases at V and 5 bases at J, with 10 bases between the two ends. The CDR3 loop spans 13 amino acids. CDR3 sequence: CASSRGFENIQYF. CDR3 DNA: TGTGCCAGCAGTAGGGGTTTCGAAAACATTCAGTACTTC.

V and J are TRBV19 and TRBJ1-6; maybe TRBD1 (5 bases). The CDR3 spans 14 residues. V was shortened by 7 bases and J by 5 bases, with 12 bases between the two germline ends. Germline CDR1 reads LNHDA; CDR2 reads SQIVND (reference sequence). This CDR3 reads CASNPGTHNSPLHF. The CDR3 bases are TGTGCCAGTAATCCAGGGACCCATAATTCACCCCTCCACTTT.

The V and J genes are TRBV5-4 and TRBJ1-2; D remains ambiguous. The CDR3 contains 14 residues. Deletions cut 0 bases from V and 5 bases from J, with 11 bases between. Per the germline V gene, CDR1 is SGHNT and CDR2 is YYREEE (reference sequence). CDR3 DNA sequence: TGTGCCAGCAGCTTGGGGAGGAGTCTTTATGGCTACACCTTC. It translates to CASSLGRSLYGYTF.

This clone was counted a few times. The chain has TRBV6-6 and TRBJ1-1; D not resolved. The CDR3 sequence is 14 residues long. The V gene lost 5 bases and the J gene lost 1 base, with 11 bases spanning the gap. The germline V gene encodes CDR1 MNHNY and CDR2 SVGAGI (reference sequence). The CDR3 here is CASSPPGRNTEAFF. CDR3 DNA sequence: TGTGCCAGCAGTCCTCCGGGGAGGAACACTGAAGCTTTCTTT.

The table lists this clone with a few counts. The chain is built from TRBV23-1 and TRBJ2-3; 9 nucleotides line up with TRBD2. TRBV23-1 is annotated as an ORF whose role is uncertain. The CDR3 is made up of 15 amino acids. Trimming removed 2 bases from V and 2 bases from J; junction bases left unmatched: 2. CDR3 in DNA: TGCGCCAGCAGTCAACTAGCGGGATACACAGATACGCAGTATTTT. Residues: CASSQLAGYTDTQYF.

This chain connects TRBV10-1 to TRBJ2-1; D uncertain. The CDR3 loop spans 15 amino acids. In germline, CDR1 is WNHNN, CDR2 SYGVQD (reference sequence). With 5 bases removed from V and 6 bases from J, the gap between germline ends came to 17 bases. CDR3 coding DNA: TGCGCCAGCAGTTCCCACACCCGCCCTTCCAATGAGCAGTTCTTC. The encoded protein is CASSSHTRPSNEQFF.

The rearrangement joins TRBV27 to TRBJ2-1, with 8 bases matching TRBD1. The CDR3 totals 16 residues. The trim removed 3 bases at V and 2 bases at J, leaving 6 bases unmatched. Germline V gives CDR1 MNHEY, CDR2 SMNVEV (reference sequence). DNA of the CDR3: TGTGCCAGCAGTTTGATCCCGGACAGGGCCTACAATGAGCAGTTCTTC. This gives the protein CASSLIPDRAYNEQFF.

This sequence joins TRBV7-3 and TRBJ2-2; TRBD2 agrees at 9 bases. Germline V lookup: CDR1 SGHTA, CDR2 FQGTGA. V shed 5 bases and J 3 bases; nucleotides not matched to a gene: 4. This CDR3 contains 15 residues. This chain's CDR3 is CASSTAGGDTGELFF. DNA for the CDR3: TGTGCCAGCAGCACCGCGGGGGGGGACACCGGGGAGCTGTTTTTT.

This chain links TRBV2 with TRBJ2-3; a possible D gene is TRBD2 (5 bases). Trimming left V 3 bases short and J 10 bases short, with 17 bases between. Germline V gene sequence: CDR1 SNHLY, CDR2 FYNNEI. The CDR3 length is 14 residues. The CDR3 sequence is CASSDQGSSLAQYF. CDR3 sequence (DNA): TGTGCCAGCAGTGATCAAGGGTCTAGCTTAGCGCAGTATTTT.

This chain connects TRBV6-5 to TRBJ2-5; D is uncertain. The CDR3 has 13 residues. V was cut by 6 bases and J by 7 bases, with 15 bases left in between. Germline-derived CDR1 and CDR2 are MNHEY and SVGAGI. The DNA of the CDR3 is TGTGCCAGCAGCAACCCAGTCCCAGGGACCCAGTACTTC. Encoded protein: CASSNPVPGTQYF.

V gene TRBV11-2 combines with J gene TRBJ1-2, with 7 bases lining up with TRBD1. Germline trimming cut 6 bases from V and 6 bases from J; bases unmatched to any gene: 7. The CDR3 length is 13 residues. Looked up from germline, CDR1 is SGHAT and CDR2 is FQNNGV. This CDR3 is CASSGTVNDGYTF. In DNA, the CDR3 is TGTGCCAGCAGTGGGACAGTCAATGATGGCTACACCTTC.

The chain carries TRBV21-1 and TRBJ2-1; the tabulated D call, TRBD1, remains unverified against the DNA. TRBV21-1 is described as a pseudogene. The CDR3 has 20 amino acids. The CDR3: CASTLTKGRRGRGHYNEQFF. The DNA for the CDR3 is TGTGCCAGCACCCTCACAAAGGGGCGACGAGGCAGGGGGCATTACAATGAGCAGTTCTTC.

The V and J genes are TRBV6-5 and TRBJ2-3; D is unclear. Trimming stripped 0 bases from V and 7 bases from J, with 8 bases between. The CDR3 spans 13 residues. The germline gives CDR1 MNHEY, CDR2 SVGAGI. CDR3 bases: TGTGCCAGCAGTTACTCGATAGTAAATACGCAGTATTTT. It specifies CASSYSIVNTQYF.

V usage is TRBV7-8 and J usage is TRBJ2-3; TRBD2 matches 10 bases. J gave up 0 bases and V 0 bases, and 12 bases lay outside the gene matches. This CDR3 spans 20 amino acids. Germline loops: CDR1 SGHVS, CDR2 FQNEAQ. The CDR3 region has the DNA TGTGCCAGCAGCTTAGCCCGGACTAGCGGAGCCTTGACTAGCACAGATACGCAGTATTTT. Translation gives CASSLARTSGALTSTDTQYF.

The chain joins TRBV7-2 to TRBJ2-5, with TRBD2 identical over 12 bases. The CDR3 totals 14 residues. The J segment lost 5 bases and the V segment lost 6 bases, leaving 4 bases of the junction unmatched. The germline gives CDR1 SGHTA, CDR2 FQGNSA. CDR3 coding DNA: TGTGCCAGCAGTCTAGCGGGGGGGTGGGAGACCCAGTACTTC. Translated, it gives CASSLAGGWETQYF.

V and J are TRBV11-2 and TRBJ2-2, with 10 bases lining up with TRBD1. This CDR3 contains 16 residues. The germline gives CDR1 SGHAT, CDR2 FQNNGV. J gave up 4 bases and V 2 bases, and 4 bases lay outside the gene matches. Here the CDR3 reads CASSLSTGGITGELFF. The DNA for the CDR3 is TGTGCCAGCAGCTTATCGACAGGGGGCATCACCGGGGAGCTGTTTTTT.

This chain uses TRBV6-5 with TRBJ2-7; 12 bases line up with TRBD2. This CDR3 comprises 13 residues. Germline lookup yields CDR1 MNHEY and CDR2 SVGAGI. After removal of 7 bases from V and 5 bases from J, the junction contained 3 bases not matched to a gene. CDR3 sequence: CASKPSGRDEQYF. The CDR3 DNA is TGTGCCAGCAAACCTAGCGGGAGGGACGAGCAGTACTTC.

The genes are TRBV30 and TRBJ2-2, with 7 bases lining up with TRBD2. This CDR3 contains 16 residues. The V gene's germline CDR1 is GTSNPN and CDR2 SVGIG (reference sequence). After removal of 3 bases from V and 5 bases from J, the junction contained 12 bases not matched to a gene. In DNA form, the CDR3 reads TGTGCCTGGAGCCTAGGAGGGAGGGGCGGGACCGGGGAGCTGTTTTTT. It translates to CAWSLGGRGGTGELFF.